This T cell receptor (beta chain) was recovered during a study of early T cells in non-severe SARS-CoV-2 infection. Unique molecular identifiers were attached to individual cDNA molecules. TCRdb re-called the 5' RACE reads through MiXCR, storing one row per CDR3 protein. The profile shows 55,000 to 75,000 distinct CDR3 sequences, about 8% of them singletons. CDR3 length equals 13 residues. Trimming stripped 2 bases from V and 5 bases from J, with 7 bases between. Germline V gene lookup returns CDR1 KGHSH and CDR2 LQKENI. There are many counts of this clonotype. The material sequenced was whole blood. The V gene is TRBV18, the J gene TRBJ1-5, with D possibly matching TRBD1 (5 bases). This TCR derives from an adult who was a healthcare worker with PCR-confirmed SARS-CoV-2 infection or an uninfected control (not recorded which). CDR3 region: CASSPSGDQPQHF. The CDR3, as DNA: TGTGCCAGCTCACCATCGGGGGATCAGCCCCAGCATTTT.